Below are 23 T cell receptor beta chains sequenced from a single sample in a study of tumor-infiltrating lymphocytes in glioblastoma multiforme. TCRB libraries came from RNA via three nested multiplex PCR rounds. TCRdb recomputed calls from the multiplex PCR reads with MiXCR, one row per CDR3 protein. Of roughly 9,600 distinct CDR3 sequences listed, around 71% are singletons. The sample consisted of brain tumor tissue. The receptor source for this set is a male donor with glioblastoma.

CDR3 in amino acids: CASSWSQGVGYTF. The CDR3 region has the DNA TGTGCCAGCAGTTGGTCACAGGGGGTTGGCTACACCTTC. V and J are TRBV6-5 and TRBJ1-2; 8 nucleotides match TRBD1. Germline V gives CDR1 MNHEY, CDR2 SVGAGI. V shed 4 bases, J shed 7 bases, and the junction held 5 bases outside the gene matches. This CDR3 is 13 amino acids long.

This clonotype has a handful of counts. V is TRBV11-2 and J is TRBJ1-6, with D uncertain. From germline, CDR1 is SGHAT and CDR2 FQNNGV. Trimming took 1 base from V and 14 from J, leaving 6 bases between them. This CDR3 contains 11 residues. The CDR3 nucleotides read TGTGCCAGCAGCTTAGGGGGAACCCTCCACTTT. Protein product: CASSLGGTLHF.

Regarding this clonotype: The missing conserved phenylalanine or tryptophan at the end of this CDR3 makes a read error likely. The DNA is omitted, as the CDR3 cannot be located on it reliably, and the CDR3 follows TCRdb's listing. The chain uses TRBV20-1 and TRBJ1-1; the DNA was not used to check the table's D call, TRBD1. CDR1 is DFQATT, CDR2 SNEGSKA, per germline (reference sequence). The CDR3 comprises 17 residues, both ends counted. CDR3 residues: CSARDPQGAGIDTEAYL.

Concerning this clonotype: The germline gene is not matched at one end of the junction; a read error may be the cause. This chain connects TRBV6-1 to TRBJ1-5; D unclear. The J call is uncertain, as TRBJ2-3 better fits the DNA end. Germline lookup yields CDR1 MNHNS and CDR2 SASEGT. This CDR3 region has 16 residues. The CDR3 coding sequence is TGTGCCTGCAGTGACGAGACATCCTATAGCAATCAGCCCCAGTATTTT. It specifies CACSDETSYSNQPQYF.

The genes are TRBV4-2 and TRBJ2-2; TRBD1 might be the D (6 bases). Per germline, CDR1 LGHNA and CDR2 YNFKEQ. This CDR3 spans 17 amino acids. The V gene lost 5 bases and the J gene lost 6 bases, with 22 bases spanning the gap. Written as DNA, the CDR3 is TGTGCCAGCAGCTCCCGTGCCGGACAGAGCGGCGCCGGGGAGCTGTTTTTT. As protein: CASSSRAGQSGAGELFF.

The chain recombines TRBV20-1 with TRBJ2-3; tentative D call: TRBD2 (5 bases). CDR1 DFQATT and CDR2 SNEGSKA come from the germline V gene (reference sequence). The CDR3 sequence is 16 residues long. The CDR3 nucleotides read TGCGGTCCTAGCTCCGGGAAGATTTCGGGCACAGATACGCAGTATTTT. Its protein is CGPSSGKISGTDTQYF.

The rearrangement uses TRBV5-1 and TRBJ2-7; unclear D gene. The V gene lost 0 bases and the J gene lost 6 bases, with 13 bases spanning the gap. Per germline, CDR1 SGHRS and CDR2 YFSETQ. The length of the CDR3 is 14 residues. DNA of the CDR3: TGCGCCAGCAGCTTGGATGGGAAACCGAGCGAGCAGTACTTC. Translation gives CASSLDGKPSEQYF.

The chain is built from TRBV2 and TRBJ1-5; D is perhaps TRBD1 (5 bases). Trimming took off 5 bases at V and 5 bases at J, with 16 bases between the two ends. The germline V gene has CDR1 SNHLY and CDR2 FYNNEI. The CDR3 covers 15 residues. CDR3 residues: CASSPGTEVHQPQHF. The CDR3, as DNA: TGTGCCAGCAGTCCCGGGACCGAAGTCCATCAGCCCCAGCATTTT.

The chain couples TRBV29-1 to TRBJ2-7; the D is unclear. Between the trimmed V and J ends, which lost 3 bases and 3 bases, there was a span of 6 bases. CDR3 length: 11 amino acids. Looked up from germline, CDR1 is SQVTM and CDR2 is ANQGSEA. The CDR3 sequence is CSVEDYYEQYF. The CDR3 region has the DNA TGCAGCGTTGAGGATTACTACGAGCAGTACTTC.

Turning to this clonotype: A read error may account for a junction end that differs from germline. The V call is TRBV10-3, the J call TRBJ2-6; 7 nucleotides line up with TRBD1. From germline, CDR1 is ENHRY and CDR2 SYGVKD. CDR3 length equals 18 residues. CDR3 residues: CAIGGWRQGHSGANVLTF. CDR3 DNA sequence: TGCGCCATCGGTGGATGGAGACAGGGACACTCTGGGGCCAACGTCCTGACTTTC.

In its sample, this clonotype was seen many times. One end of the junction does not line up with germline, which may come from a read error. This chain uses TRBV24-1 with TRBJ2-2; D is unclear. This CDR3 spans 15 amino acids. CDR1 and CDR2 from the germline V gene are KGHDR and SFDVKD. CDR3 nucleotides: TGTGTCACCAGTGATCCCTCAGAGAACACCGGGGAGCTGTTTTTT. It translates to CVTSDPSENTGELFF.

As regards this clonotype: Germline and junction disagree at one end, which may indicate a read error. The rearrangement uses TRBV7-9 and TRBJ2-2; D ambiguous. Germline V gene data show CDR1 as SEHNR and CDR2 as FQNEAQ (reference sequence). CDR3 length: 15 residues. The CDR3 sequence: CACSLEEAGTGELFF. Written as DNA, the CDR3 is TGTGCCTGCAGCTTAGAAGAGGCCGGCACCGGGGAGCTGTTTTTT.

V is TRBV6-6 and J is TRBJ2-2; maybe TRBD1 (5 bases). V gave up 8 bases and J gave up 7 bases, with 8 bases separating them. The CDR3 is 11 residues long. In germline, CDR1 is MNHNY, CDR2 SVGAGI (reference sequence). The CDR3 DNA sequence: TGTGCCAGCCGTGACAGCGGGGAGCTGTTTTTT. Its translation: CASRDSGELFF.

V usage is TRBV11-2 and J usage is TRBJ1-5, with a tentative D call TRBD1 (5 bases). CDR1 is SGHAT, CDR2 FQNNGV, per germline. This CDR3 contains 15 residues. Trimming shortened V by 4 bases and J by 2 bases, and 12 bases separated the two germline ends. This chain's CDR3 is CASSYGTGGNQPQHF. CDR3 coding DNA: TGTGCCAGCAGCTACGGGACGGGGGGCAATCAGCCCCAGCATTTT.

The chain carries TRBV5-4 and TRBJ2-7, with D unresolved. V was trimmed by 2 bases and J by 0 bases, leaving 15 bases between them. This CDR3 is built from 16 residues. CDR1 and CDR2 (germline): SGHNT, YYREEE (reference sequence). The CDR3 spells CASSFLVHDLSYEQYF. CDR3 sequence (DNA): TGTGCCAGCAGCTTCCTGGTACACGACCTCTCCTACGAGCAGTACTTC. The full variable domain, completed using reference TRBV5-4 and TRBJ2-7, is ETGVTQSPTHLIKTRGQQVTLRCSSQSGHNTVSWYQQALGQGPQFIFQYYREEENGRGNFPPRFSGLQFPNYSSELNVNALELDDSALYLCASSFLVHDLSYEQYFGPGTRLTVT.

This clonotype was counted a single time. The chain has TRBV10-3 and TRBJ2-7, with 10 bases identical to TRBD1. The germline CDR1 and CDR2 sequences are ENHRY and SYGVKD. The ends lost 10 bases at V and 4 bases at J; junction bases unmatched: 7. The CDR3 is 13 amino acids. DNA for the CDR3: TGTGCCACCGGGACAGGGGAATGGTACGAGCAGTACGTC. Translated, it gives CATGTGEWYEQYV.

This clonotype was observed a handful of times. At one boundary the junction diverges from the germline segment, which might be a read error. The chain links TRBV18 to TRBJ2-7; a possible D gene is TRBD2 (5 bases). Germline V gene data show CDR1 as KGHSH and CDR2 as LQKENI. The CDR3 is made up of 14 amino acids. CDR3 coding DNA: TGTGCCAGCTCACCACCGGAGGAATCCTACGAGCGGTACTTC. Translation gives CASSPPEESYERYF.

The chain is built from TRBV12-3 or TRBV12-4 and TRBJ1-3; 8 bases agree with TRBD1. V lost 5 bases and J lost 4; bases outside the gene matches: 10. The CDR3 runs 16 residues. The CDR3 DNA follows: TGTGCCAGCAGTCCCTTATTGGACAGGGCGGGAAACACCATATATTTT. Translation: CASSPLLDRAGNTIYF.

In the case of this clonotype: Relative to the germline gene, one junction end is altered; a read error may explain this. The chain links TRBV6-5 to TRBJ2-1, with a tentative D call TRBD1 (5 bases). The CDR3 consists of 15 residues. Germline V CDR1 and CDR2: MNHEY, SVGAGI. DNA of the CDR3: TGTGTCAGCAGTTTGATAACGGCAGGGTTCAATGAGCAGTTCTTC. Amino acid sequence: CVSSLITAGFNEQFF.

The CDR3 sequence: CASSSVDEQFF. In nucleotides, the CDR3 is TGTGCCAGCAGCTCCGTCGATGAGCAGTTCTTC. The J gene is TRBJ2-1, the V gene TRBV11-1; unclear D gene. V was clipped by 4 bases and J by 8 bases, with 6 bases between them. The CDR3 is made up of 11 amino acids. The germline V gene has CDR1 SGHAT and CDR2 FQDESV (reference sequence).

This clonotype is classed as medium-sized. The chain recombines TRBV12-3 or TRBV12-4 with TRBJ1-2; 8 bases align to TRBD1. J gave up 0 bases and V 6 bases, and 6 bases lay outside the gene matches. The CDR3 totals 15 residues. CDR3 protein: CASSPDRGTNYGYTF. For the CDR3, the DNA is TGTGCCAGCAGCCCCGACAGGGGCACTAACTATGGCTACACCTTC.

The V and J genes are TRBV10-3 and TRBJ2-1; D is ambiguous. The V gene's germline CDR1 is ENHRY and CDR2 SYGVKD. This CDR3 contains 15 residues. With 6 bases removed from V and 9 bases from J, the gap between germline ends came to 21 bases. The DNA of the CDR3 is TGTGCCATCAGCAACCGGGTATCGGGTAGTGGTGAGCAGTTCTTC. Translated: CAISNRVSGSGEQFF.

This chain connects TRBV11-2 to TRBJ2-7; tentative D call: TRBD1 (6 bases). V dropped 5 bases and J dropped 4 bases, with 9 bases sitting between them. CDR3 length: 12 amino acids. The germline V gene encodes CDR1 SGHAT and CDR2 FQNNGV. The CDR3 region is CASSRDMYEQYF. Written as DNA, the CDR3 is TGTGCCAGCAGCCGGGACATGTACGAGCAGTACTTC.